This T cell receptor (beta chain) comes out of a study of blood T cell repertoires in COVID-19. For the study at large: In each case, the material was cDNA or gDNA derived from T cells, B-cell-depleted T cells, or PBMCs.

V lost 8 bases and J 3 bases, leaving 18 bases between the germline ends. Germline CDR1 reads MNHNY; CDR2 reads SVGAGI (reference sequence). The CDR3 loop spans 15 amino acids. Original methodology: The authors estimated nucleated cell counts from reference gene primer amplification. Produced via immunoSEQ multiplex PCR; TCRdb's table is partial and in-frame only. V and J calls and clone size are given by that table; D and trimming were obtained from the DNA. The table has some 95,000 clones, about 86% seen once. The specimen was peripheral blood. The TCR was taken from a man older than 75 with active or convalescent COVID-19. The chain is built from TRBV6-6 and TRBJ2-3, with TRBD1 as a possible D gene (5 bases). In DNA, the CDR3 is TGTGCCAGCCTGCTTAGAAGTGGGGCTACAGATACGCAGTATTTT. Protein sequence: CASLLRSGATDTQYF.